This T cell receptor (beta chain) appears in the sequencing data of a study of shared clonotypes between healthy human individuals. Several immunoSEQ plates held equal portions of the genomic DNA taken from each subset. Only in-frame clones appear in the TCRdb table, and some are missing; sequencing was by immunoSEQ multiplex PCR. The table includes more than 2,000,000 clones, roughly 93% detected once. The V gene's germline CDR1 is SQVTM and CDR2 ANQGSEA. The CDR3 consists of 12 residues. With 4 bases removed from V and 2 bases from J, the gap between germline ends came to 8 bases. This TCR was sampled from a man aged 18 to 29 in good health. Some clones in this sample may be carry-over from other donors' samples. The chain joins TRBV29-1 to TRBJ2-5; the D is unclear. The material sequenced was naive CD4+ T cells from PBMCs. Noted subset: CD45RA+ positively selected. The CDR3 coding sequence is TGCAGCGTTGCCCAGGCTCAAGAGACCCAGTACTTC. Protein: CSVAQAQETQYF.